These 32 T cell receptor beta chains came from one sample sequenced in a study of OX40 agonist ivuxolimab in advanced cancers. Sequenced by immunoSEQ multiplex PCR; TCRdb stores in-frame clones only, minus some. This table holds some 16,000 clones, about 88% found once. Sequences were derived from CD4+ or CD8+ T cells sorted from blood, sampled in a trial of the OX40 agonist ivuxolimab. The receptors were gathered from an adult with an advanced solid tumor such as melanoma, head and neck, liver or kidney cancer.

V is TRBV19 and J is TRBJ2-7; 9 bases match TRBD1. In germline, CDR1 is LNHDA, CDR2 SQIVND (reference sequence). The CDR3 loop spans 13 amino acids. V was clipped by 4 bases and J by 3 bases; unmatched bases: 1. The CDR3 loop reads CASSRGQGYEQYF. The CDR3 coding sequence is TGTGCCAGTAGTAGGGGACAGGGCTACGAGCAGTACTTC.

The chain joins TRBV2 to TRBJ2-1, with 7 nucleotides matching TRBD1. CDR3 length equals 14 residues. CDR1 SNHLY and CDR2 FYNNEI come from the germline V gene. The junction had 7 bases not matched to a gene; V was cut back by 4 bases and J by 7 bases. The DNA for the CDR3 is TGTGCCAGCAGTGTTACAGGGGCTCGGAATGAGCAGTTCTTC. It specifies CASSVTGARNEQFF.

This sequence joins TRBV5-1 and TRBJ1-1, with D tentatively TRBD1 (6 bases). V gave up 4 bases and J gave up 4 bases, with 20 bases separating them. Germline-derived CDR1 and CDR2 are SGHRS and YFSETQ. The CDR3 is 16 amino acids. The CDR3 nucleotides read TGCGCCAGCAGCCCCCAAGGGGGGGTACAGGGCACTGAAGCTTTCTTT. Its translation: CASSPQGGVQGTEAFF.

The chain couples TRBV10-3 to TRBJ2-7; 10 nucleotides agree with TRBD1. Germline values: CDR1 ENHRY, CDR2 SYGVKD. Unmatched junction bases numbered 5, after V lost 7 bases and J lost 5 bases. This CDR3 contains 13 residues. CDR3 nucleotides: TGTGCCATCAACCCGGGACAGGGGCACGAGCAGTACTTC. This sequence encodes CAINPGQGHEQYF.

This clone was found once. The chain employs TRBV20-1 and TRBJ2-7; TRBD1 is a possible D gene (5 bases). Trimming pared 6 bases from V and 5 bases from J, leaving 11 bases between. The CDR3 is made up of 11 amino acids. Germline lookup yields CDR1 DFQATT and CDR2 SNEGSKA (reference sequence). The CDR3 protein is CSAQKGNEQYF. The CDR3 DNA is TGCAGTGCCCAAAAGGGGAACGAGCAGTACTTC.

This chain links TRBV6-9 with TRBJ2-3; D ambiguous. The CDR3 consists of 16 residues. V lost 7 bases to trimming and J lost 2 bases, with 19 bases between them. Germline V CDR1 and CDR2: MNHGY, SVAAGI. The CDR3 spells CASITKRAPITDTQYF. In nucleotides, the CDR3 is TGTGCCAGCATCACCAAGCGCGCACCCATCACAGATACGCAGTATTTT.

The rearrangement joins TRBV14 to TRBJ2-7, with D maybe TRBD2 (5 bases). Trimming shortened V by 4 bases and J by 0 bases, and 10 bases separated the two germline ends. The length of the CDR3 is 14 residues. CDR1 is SGHDN and CDR2 is FVKESK in the germline V gene. The DNA of the CDR3 is TGTGCCAGCAGCCTAGAGGGCCTCTCCTACGAGCAGTACTTC. Its translation is CASSLEGLSYEQYF.

The chain recombines TRBV7-8 with TRBJ2-1; 13 positions match TRBD2. CDR1 and CDR2 from the germline V gene are SGHVS and FQNEAQ. The V segment lost 6 bases and the J segment 0 bases; nucleotides outside the gene matches: 5. The CDR3 totals 17 residues. This CDR3 is CASRGTSGKSSYNEQFF. CDR3 DNA: TGTGCCAGCAGGGGGACTAGCGGGAAGAGCTCCTACAATGAGCAGTTCTTC.

The chain combines TRBV27 with TRBJ1-1, with 8 bases aligning to TRBD1. The CDR3 consists of 13 residues. V dropped 6 bases and J dropped 9; count of bases not matched to a gene: 9. The germline gives CDR1 MNHEY, CDR2 SMNVEV (reference sequence). The CDR3 bases are TGTGCCAGCAGCCCCGGGACAGGCGATAAAGCTTTCTTT. It is translated as CASSPGTGDKAFF.

The chain has TRBV18 and TRBJ2-7; D ambiguous. Germline CDR1 KGHSH, CDR2 LQKENI. CDR3 length: 12 residues. Deletions cut 1 base from V and 3 bases from J, with 4 bases between. The CDR3 is CASSPRLYEQYF. In DNA form, the CDR3 reads TGTGCCAGCTCACCACGTCTCTACGAGCAGTACTTC.

This chain uses TRBV19 with TRBJ1-1; 9 nucleotides agree with TRBD1. Germline assignment: CDR1 LNHDA and CDR2 SQIVND (reference sequence). This CDR3 is 15 amino acids long. V dropped 8 bases and J dropped 1; count of bases not matched to a gene: 8. The CDR3 bases are TGTGCCAGTTACAGGGGGCGCTTAGGGAACACTGAAGCTTTCTTT. Translating gives CASYRGRLGNTEAFF.

The chain combines TRBV9 with TRBJ2-3, with 8 bases fitting TRBD2. V lost 0 bases, J lost 5 bases, and 5 bases stayed unmatched. The germline CDR1 and CDR2 sequences are SGDLS and YYNGEE. The CDR3 runs 15 residues. This CDR3 is CASSVAGGTGDTQYF. In DNA, the CDR3 is TGTGCCAGCAGCGTAGCGGGAGGGACTGGAGATACGCAGTATTTT. Filled out from reference TRBV9 and TRBJ2-3, the complete variable domain reads DSGVTQTPKHLITATGQRVTLRCSPRSGDLSVYWYQQSLDQGLQFLIQYYNGEERAKGNILERFSAQQFPDLHSELNLSSLELGDSALYFCASSVAGGTGDTQYFGPGTRLTVL.

V and J are TRBV6-5 and TRBJ2-3, with no clear D. Trimming left V 1 base short and J 5 bases short, with 7 bases between. CDR3 length: 13 residues. In germline, CDR1 is MNHEY, CDR2 SVGAGI. In DNA, the CDR3 is TGTGCCAGCAGTTACTGGTGGGGAGATACGCAGTATTTT. As protein: CASSYWWGDTQYF.

The J gene is TRBJ2-7, the V gene TRBV28; TRBD1 matches at 8 bases. The CDR3 extends over 13 amino acids. Germline assignment: CDR1 MDHEN and CDR2 SYDVKM. The junction had 8 bases not matched to a gene; V was cut back by 6 bases and J by 7 bases. Here the CDR3 DNA reads TGTGCCAGCAGGGGGCAGGGGGCGGGAGAGCAGTACTTC. It is translated as CASRGQGAGEQYF.

The CDR3 loop is CASSLTSGTYNEQFF. The CDR3 coding sequence is TGTGCCAGCAGTTTAACTAGCGGGACCTACAATGAGCAGTTCTTC. The V gene is TRBV28, the J gene TRBJ2-1; 10 positions match TRBD2. J lost 2 bases, V lost 2 bases, and 0 bases had no gene match. The CDR3 runs to 15 residues. CDR1 is MDHEN and CDR2 is SYDVKM in the germline V gene.

V is TRBV7-2 and J is TRBJ1-5; D is possibly TRBD1 (5 bases). The germline V gene encodes CDR1 SGHTA and CDR2 FQGNSA. The ends were cut back, 7 bases at V and 3 bases at J, with 13 bases in the middle. The CDR3 extends over 14 amino acids. The CDR3: CASTQAGDNQPQHF. Written as DNA, the CDR3 is TGTGCCAGCACCCAAGCGGGGGACAATCAGCCCCAGCATTTT.

This clone was detected only once. The V call is TRBV25-1, the J call TRBJ2-1, with TRBD2 matching over 9 bases. CDR3 length equals 15 residues. The V and J ends lost 3 bases and 5 bases, in that order; junction bases with no gene match: 5. Germline V gene lookup returns CDR1 MGHDK and CDR2 SYGVNS. In DNA form, the CDR3 reads TGTGCCAGCAGTGAGCCCAGCGGGGGGAACAATGAGCAGTTCTTC. This sequence encodes CASSEPSGGNNEQFF.

The chain combines TRBV29-1 with TRBJ1-3, with unresolved D. The CDR3 is 13 residues long. The ends were cut back, 5 bases at V and 0 bases at J, with 8 bases in the middle. Germline CDR1 and CDR2: SQVTM and ANQGSEA. In DNA form, the CDR3 reads TGCAGCGTTAAACCGAACTCTGGAAACACCATATATTTT. This sequence encodes CSVKPNSGNTIYF. Together with reference TRBV29-1 and TRBJ1-3, the CDR3 gives the full variable domain: SAVISQKPSRDICQRGTSLTIQCQVDSQVTMMFWYRQQPGQSLTLIATANQGSEATYESGFVIDKFPISRPNLTFSTLTVSNMSPEDSSIYLCSVKPNSGNTIYFGEGSWLTVV.

CDR3 sequence reads: CASTSQDNQPQHF. CDR3 in DNA: TGTGCCAGTACCTCACAGGACAATCAGCCCCAGCATTTT. The V gene is TRBV19, the J gene TRBJ1-5; D is possibly TRBD1 (5 bases). With 7 bases removed from V and 3 bases from J, the gap between germline ends came to 10 bases. Germline lookup yields CDR1 LNHDA and CDR2 SQIVND (reference sequence). This CDR3 is built from 13 residues.

This clone showed up just a few times. The chain carries TRBV19 and TRBJ1-5, with 7 bases matching TRBD1. CDR1 and CDR2 (germline): LNHDA, SQIVND (reference sequence). The CDR3 has 15 residues. V dropped 7 bases and J dropped 1; count of bases not matched to a gene: 7. Written as DNA, the CDR3 is TGTGCCAGTACCGCCCTACAGGGGAGCAATCAGCCCCAGCATTTT. Protein sequence: CASTALQGSNQPQHF.

J is TRBJ2-7 and V is TRBV30; D remains ambiguous. Trimming cost V 2 bases and J 0 bases, with 14 bases left between them. The CDR3 covers 15 residues. In germline, CDR1 is GTSNPN, CDR2 SVGIG (reference sequence). The CDR3 DNA sequence: TGTGCCTGGAGTTTCCTCCGGACGGACTCCTACGAGCAGTACTTC. Amino acids: CAWSFLRTDSYEQYF.

Of note for this clone: Other DNA sequences in the same sample also yield this CDR3. The chain carries TRBV15 and TRBJ2-3; D remains ambiguous. This CDR3 contains 13 residues. The germline V gene has CDR1 LNHNV and CDR2 YYDKDF (reference sequence). V lost 0 bases and J lost 6, with 7 bases in between. As DNA, the CDR3 is TGTGCCACCAGCAGAGATCTTGGGGATACGCAGTATTTT. Translated, it gives CATSRDLGDTQYF.

The rearrangement joins TRBV28 to TRBJ1-5, with D uncertain. This CDR3 is 14 amino acids long. Germline V gene lookup returns CDR1 MDHEN and CDR2 SYDVKM. V shed 5 bases and J shed 4 bases, with 12 bases lying between them. DNA of the CDR3: TGTGCCAGCAGTCCCCGGGCCCTAAATCAGCCCCAGCATTTT. Encoded protein: CASSPRALNQPQHF.

As regards this clone: Mismatch with germline at one junction end may stem from a read error. The identical CDR3 is also encoded by other nucleotide sequences in the sample. This rearrangement joins TRBV27 to TRBJ1-2; D gene unclear. The CDR3 consists of 13 residues. Germline V gene data show CDR1 as MNHEY and CDR2 as SMNVEV (reference sequence). CDR3 protein: CASSSRAGYGYTF. The DNA of the CDR3 is TGTGCCAGCAGTTCAAGGGCAGGCTATGGTTACACCTTC.

The rearrangement joins TRBV10-1 to TRBJ2-7; D assignment may be TRBD1 or TRBD2 (5 bases each). This CDR3 contains 16 residues. V was clipped by 6 bases and J by 0 bases, with 18 bases between them. Germline V gene lookup returns CDR1 WNHNN and CDR2 SYGVQD (reference sequence). The CDR3 DNA reads TGCGCCAGCAGCTCCGGGACGGCCGGATTCTCCTACGAGCAGTACTTC. Encoded protein: CASSSGTAGFSYEQYF.

The gene calls are TRBV2 and TRBJ2-3, with 9 bases matching TRBD2. This CDR3 is 15 amino acids long. Germline V gene data show CDR1 as SNHLY and CDR2 as FYNNEI. The V gene end was trimmed by 3 bases and the J gene end by 6 bases; junction bases not matched to a gene: 7. CDR3 nucleotides: TGTGCCAGCAGTGATTTTCTAGCGGGATCGGATACGCAGTATTTT. As protein: CASSDFLAGSDTQYF.

The chain carries TRBV2 and TRBJ1-5; tentatively, D is TRBD1 (5 bases). V was trimmed by 4 bases and J by 2 bases, leaving 9 bases between them. This CDR3 comprises 14 residues. Germline V gives CDR1 SNHLY, CDR2 FYNNEI. CDR3 DNA: TGTGCCAGCAGTGCAGGGCGGGGCAATCAGCCCCAGCATTTT. Residues: CASSAGRGNQPQHF.

The CDR3 reads CASTTGGAFGQPQHF. DNA for the CDR3: TGTGCCAGTACCACTGGGGGGGCGTTCGGACAGCCCCAGCATTTT. The V gene is TRBV19, the J gene TRBJ1-5; tentatively, D is TRBD1 (6 bases). Germline loops: CDR1 LNHDA, CDR2 SQIVND (reference sequence). Trimming took 7 bases from V and 7 from J, leaving 20 bases between them. This CDR3 is 15 amino acids long.

The CDR3 loop is CASTSQGAVNEQYF. The CDR3 DNA follows: TGTGCCAGCACATCTCAGGGGGCTGTAAACGAGCAGTACTTC. This chain connects TRBV6-1 to TRBJ2-7; the match to TRBD1 covers 8 bases. The V gene's germline CDR1 is MNHNS and CDR2 SASEGT. The CDR3 runs to 14 residues. The J segment lost 5 bases and the V segment lost 7 bases, leaving 10 bases of the junction unmatched.

The rearrangement joins TRBV11-2 to TRBJ2-1; 10 nucleotides agree with TRBD2. Germline CDR1 and CDR2: SGHAT and FQNNGV. The CDR3 contains 16 residues. V was clipped by 5 bases and J by 7 bases; unmatched bases: 11. The CDR3 nucleotides read TGTGCCAGCAGCACCTCACTAGCGGGAAGGGAGAATGAGCAGTTCTTC. It specifies CASSTSLAGRENEQFF. The full variable domain, with the rest looked up from reference TRBV11-2 and TRBJ2-1, is EAGVAQSPRYKIIEKRQSVAFWCNPISGHATLYWYQQILGQGPKLLIQFQNNGVVDDSQLPKDRFSAERLKGVDSTLKIQPAKLEDSAVYLCASSTSLAGRENEQFFGPGTRLTVL.

The genes are TRBV27 and TRBJ2-1; 12 nucleotides match TRBD2. CDR1 and CDR2 from the germline V gene are MNHEY and SMNVEV (reference sequence). The ends lost 4 bases at V and 9 bases at J; junction bases unmatched: 10. The CDR3 sequence is 16 residues long. In nucleotides, the CDR3 is TGTGCCAGCAGTTCCGAGAAGCTAGCGGGAGGGCCTGAGCAGTTCTTC. Residues: CASSSEKLAGGPEQFF.

This chain connects TRBV5-5 to TRBJ2-3; D gene unclear. V gave up 3 bases and J gave up 0 bases, with 8 bases separating them. CDR1 and CDR2 (germline): SGHKS, YYEKEE (reference sequence). The CDR3 runs 14 residues. The CDR3 DNA reads as TGTGCCAGCAGCTGGACGACTAGCACAGATACGCAGTATTTT. Amino acids: CASSWTTSTDTQYF.